The 10 T cell receptor beta chains given below trace back to one sample, sequenced in a study of spatial heterogeneity in lung cancer. The time point: sample taken at primary tumor resection. Study-wide findings and caveats: Tracking of tumor mutation counts was seen in expanded intratumoral alpha and beta TCR counts.

One entry per CDR3 protein results from TCRdb running MiXCR on the 5' RACE reads. The repertoire includes about 15,000 distinct CDR3 sequences, approximately 5.8% of them detected once, and approximately 6.8% sits in the top ten. Antigens of these TCRs are unknown. The specimen comprised lung tumor tissue, sampled at surgery. Receptors were obtained from a male donor with early-stage non-small cell lung cancer.

This clonotype was seen at least ten times. V usage is TRBV28 and J usage is TRBJ2-2; D is undetermined. CDR3 size: 14 residues. Trimming shortened V by 3 bases and J by 0 bases, and 5 bases separated the two germline ends. Looked up from germline, CDR1 is MDHEN and CDR2 is SYDVKM. This CDR3 is CASSFNPNTGELFF. Here the CDR3 DNA reads TGTGCCAGCAGTTTTAACCCGAACACCGGGGAGCTGTTTTTT.

This clonotype has ten or more counts. This chain uses TRBV7-9 with TRBJ2-3; D is uncertain. Trimming took off 5 bases at V and 1 base at J, with 16 bases between the two ends. This CDR3 comprises 16 residues. CDR1 and CDR2 (germline): SEHNR, FQNEAQ (reference sequence). CDR3 DNA: TGTGCCAGCAGCGCCCGTGTCCGGGTAGGCACAGATACGCAGTATTTT. Protein: CASSARVRVGTDTQYF.

This clonotype has a count of ten or more. The rearrangement uses TRBV29-1 and TRBJ2-7; 11 bases are a match to TRBD1. The CDR3 spans 14 residues. Germline CDR1 reads SQVTM; CDR2 reads ANQGSEA. Trimming cost V 4 bases and J 2 bases; bases outside gene matches: 4. The CDR3 protein is CSVAAGQGAYEQYF. The CDR3 nucleotides read TGCAGCGTTGCCGCGGGACAGGGGGCCTACGAGCAGTACTTC.

This clonotype was seen ten or more times. The V gene is TRBV18, the J gene TRBJ2-5; D is tentatively TRBD1 or TRBD2 (5 bases each). The germline V and J ends were trimmed by 2 bases and 1 base, with 14 bases remaining between them. CDR1 is KGHSH, CDR2 LQKENI, per germline. There are 16 residues in the CDR3. This chain's CDR3 is CASSPFGAFLQETQYF. The DNA for the CDR3 is TGTGCCAGCTCACCATTCGGGGCCTTTCTCCAAGAGACCCAGTACTTC.

This clonotype has a handful of counts. The chain couples TRBV5-1 to TRBJ2-5, with D unresolved. CDR1 and CDR2 (germline): SGHRS, YFSETQ. This CDR3 is 16 amino acids long. V was pared by 0 bases and J by 2 bases, with 14 bases between. For the CDR3, the DNA is TGCGCCAGCAGCTTGGCGCCTTGGCTGGGGCAAGAGACCCAGTACTTC. This translates into CASSLAPWLGQETQYF.

This clonotype was seen ten or more times. The rearrangement joins TRBV7-2 to TRBJ1-5; D unresolved. This CDR3 region has 12 residues. CDR1 is SGHTA and CDR2 is FQGNSA in the germline V gene. The ends were cut back, 5 bases at V and 3 bases at J, with 5 bases in the middle. CDR3 nucleotide sequence: TGTGCCAGCAGCCCTAACAATCAGCCCCAGCATTTT. It is translated as CASSPNNQPQHF.

This clonotype was counted ten times or more. V and J are TRBV20-1 and TRBJ1-5, with a weak D call TRBD1 (5 bases). The CDR3 is 17 amino acids. V shed 0 bases and J shed 0 bases, with 15 bases lying between them. CDR1 is DFQATT and CDR2 is SNEGSKA in the germline V gene (reference sequence). DNA of the CDR3: TGCAGTGCTAGAGAATGGAGGGGAGATTATAGCAATCAGCCCCAGCATTTT. Translating gives CSAREWRGDYSNQPQHF.

This clonotype was observed at least ten times. The gene calls are TRBV19 and TRBJ1-1, with unresolved D. V lost 2 bases and J lost 5, with 15 bases in between. Germline CDR1 and CDR2: LNHDA and SQIVND (reference sequence). The CDR3 spans 15 residues. CDR3 loop: CASSITGSSRTEAFF. For the CDR3, the DNA is TGTGCCAGTAGTATAACCGGGTCGTCGAGGACTGAAGCTTTCTTT.

This clonotype was counted at least ten times. The chain employs TRBV2 and TRBJ1-6, with 7 bases matching TRBD1. The CDR3 extends over 14 amino acids. V gave up 8 bases and J gave up 3 bases; unmatched junction bases: 4. Germline loops: CDR1 SNHLY, CDR2 FYNNEI. The CDR3 sequence is CASGGQSYNSPLHF. The CDR3 bases are TGTGCCAGCGGGGGACAGAGCTATAATTCACCCCTCCACTTT.

The sample holds many counts of this clonotype. V gene TRBV27 combines with J gene TRBJ2-3; D is perhaps TRBD2 (7 bases). CDR1 and CDR2 from the germline V gene are MNHEY and SMNVEV (reference sequence). V lost 2 bases, J lost 6 bases, and 15 bases lay in between. This CDR3 has 15 residues. The CDR3 coding sequence is TGTGCCAGCAGTTTAACGTGGGGGGGGCCGGATACGCAGTATTTT. Its translation: CASSLTWGGPDTQYF.